The source of this TCR beta chain is a study of control samples from healthy donors and cancer patients. The method was immunoSEQ multiplex PCR; TCRdb's version includes in-frame clones alone and lacks a portion of them. This table holds around 150,000 clones, 95% to 96% found once. V lost 4 bases and J lost 4; bases outside the gene matches: 8. CDR3 size: 16 residues. Germline V gives CDR1 SGHRS, CDR2 YFSETQ. The chain combines TRBV5-1 with TRBJ1-5; TRBD1 agrees at 10 bases. The sample consisted of blood. The sequence came from a woman aged 25-40 years in good health. The CDR3 DNA follows: TGCGCCAGCAGCAAAGGGACAGGGGATCCGAATCAGCCCCAGCATTTT. Its protein is CASSKGTGDPNQPQHF.